The 26 T cell receptor beta chains below were found in one sample sequenced in a study of shared clonotypes between healthy human individuals. The assay was immunoSEQ multiplex PCR, and TCRdb's table has in-frame clones only and misses some. The table records over a million clones, about 96% of them present only once. The sample was naive CD4+ T cells sorted from blood. This sample's subset: CD45RA+ positively selected. Every receptor here comes from a man aged 25-40 years in good health.

The chain joins TRBV29-1 to TRBJ1-3; D is unclear. CDR3 length: 14 residues. Germline V CDR1 and CDR2: SQVTM, ANQGSEA. Trimming removed 0 bases from V and 4 bases from J, with 10 bases in between. In DNA form, the CDR3 reads TGCAGCGTTGAAGATTCTTTAAAAGGAAACACCATATATTTT. The encoded protein is CSVEDSLKGNTIYF.

V and J are TRBV28 and TRBJ1-2, with D uncertain. Germline V gene lookup returns CDR1 MDHEN and CDR2 SYDVKM. There are 12 residues in the CDR3. V lost 5 bases, J lost 8 bases, and 12 bases lay in between. CDR3 sequence (DNA): TGTGCCAGCAGTCCCGGTGCGATAGGCTACACCTTC. It translates to CASSPGAIGYTF.

The gene calls are TRBV5-1 and TRBJ2-7, with 10 bases that match TRBD1. The CDR3 contains 15 residues. The germline V gene encodes CDR1 SGHRS and CDR2 YFSETQ. With 1 base clipped from V and 4 bases from J, the junction kept 5 bases outside the gene matches. CDR3 DNA: TGCGCCAGCAGCTTGTGGGGGACAGGGGTTTACGAGCAGTACTTC. It yields the protein CASSLWGTGVYEQYF.

The V call is TRBV7-9, the J call TRBJ2-4, with D hard to call. Germline lookup yields CDR1 SEHNR and CDR2 FQNEAQ (reference sequence). The CDR3 totals 15 residues. V shed 6 bases and J shed 8 bases, with 20 bases lying between them. The CDR3 coding sequence is TGTGCCAGCAGTCAGGCCATAATCTCCGGAGACATTCAGTACTTC. Its translation: CASSQAIISGDIQYF.

The V and J genes are TRBV5-4 and TRBJ1-2, with a weak D call TRBD1 (6 bases). This CDR3 has 17 amino acids. Deletions cut 3 bases from V and 8 bases from J, with 26 bases between. CDR1 and CDR2 (germline): SGHNT, YYREEE (reference sequence). CDR3 amino acids: CASSSPGGAGAVEGYTF. For the CDR3, the DNA is TGTGCCAGCAGCTCCCCGGGTGGAGCAGGGGCAGTCGAGGGCTACACCTTC. The full variable domain, completed using reference TRBV5-4 and TRBJ1-2, is ETGVTQSPTHLIKTRGQQVTLRCSSQSGHNTVSWYQQALGQGPQFIFQYYREEENGRGNFPPRFSGLQFPNYSSELNVNALELDDSALYLCASSSPGGAGAVEGYTFGSGTRLTVV.

This clone was seen just once. The chain links TRBV5-6 to TRBJ2-1; no clear D. From germline, CDR1 is SGHDT and CDR2 YYEEEE. V was shortened by 7 bases and J by 0 bases, with 14 bases between the two germline ends. This CDR3 is 15 amino acids long. The CDR3 spells CASRRLVSSYNEQFF. The CDR3 nucleotides are TGTGCCAGCCGCAGACTTGTTAGCTCCTACAATGAGCAGTTCTTC.

This clone was found once. The chain joins TRBV28 to TRBJ2-1; TRBD2 might be the D (7 bases). The germline gives CDR1 MDHEN, CDR2 SYDVKM. V lost 6 bases and J 9 bases, leaving 21 bases between the germline ends. This CDR3 contains 15 residues. CDR3 residues: CASSPAGAAGFEQFF. The DNA of the CDR3 is TGTGCCAGCAGCCCCGCGGGGGCTGCTGGGTTTGAGCAGTTCTTC.

The chain is built from TRBV2 and TRBJ2-2; the D is unclear. CDR1 is SNHLY, CDR2 FYNNEI, per germline. This CDR3 spans 12 amino acids. V lost 8 bases to trimming and J lost 6 bases, with 10 bases between them. This chain's CDR3 is CASGSWSGELFF. CDR3 nucleotide sequence: TGTGCCAGCGGATCTTGGTCCGGGGAGCTGTTTTTT.

The chain links TRBV30 to TRBJ2-7; 9 nucleotides agree with TRBD1. The CDR3 sequence is 16 residues long. V trimming: 4 bases; J trimming: 3 bases; junction bases outside the gene matches: 13. Germline lookup yields CDR1 GTSNPN and CDR2 SVGIG (reference sequence). The CDR3 is CAWIKLGQGLLYEQYF. Written as DNA, the CDR3 is TGTGCCTGGATCAAGCTGGGACAGGGTCTCCTCTACGAGCAGTACTTC. Variable domain in full (rest from reference TRBV30 and TRBJ2-7): SQTIHQWPATLVQPVGSPLSLECTVEGTSNPNLYWYRQAAGRGLQLLFYSVGIGQISSEVPQNLSASRPQDRQFILSSKKLLLSDSGFYLCAWIKLGQGLLYEQYFGPGTRLTVT.

This clone was counted a single time. The V call is TRBV30, the J call TRBJ1-1; D remains ambiguous. Trimming cost V 8 bases and J 8 bases, with 9 bases left between them. The CDR3 is 9 residues long. The germline gives CDR1 GTSNPN, CDR2 SVGIG (reference sequence). CDR3: CAGEREAFF. In nucleotides, the CDR3 is TGTGCCGGGGAGAGGGAAGCTTTCTTT.

This chain links TRBV28 with TRBJ1-4; a weak D match, TRBD1 (6 bases). The CDR3 consists of 15 residues. Trimming left V 4 bases short and J 7 bases short, with 16 bases between. Germline V gives CDR1 MDHEN, CDR2 SYDVKM. CDR3 nucleotides: TGTGCCAGCAGTTCCGGAAACAGGGTTGGTGAAAAACTGTTTTTT. Its protein is CASSSGNRVGEKLFF.

In its sample, this clone was seen once. This rearrangement joins TRBV19 to TRBJ2-1; D uncertain. Per the germline V gene, CDR1 is LNHDA and CDR2 is SQIVND (reference sequence). With 7 bases removed from V and 10 bases from J, the gap between germline ends came to 14 bases. The CDR3 runs to 12 residues. The CDR3 nucleotides read TGTGCCAGTACCCCCGTATCGCGGGAGCAGTTCTTC. As protein: CASTPVSREQFF.

V is TRBV7-9 and J is TRBJ2-6, with D unclear. The CDR3 sequence is 14 residues long. The V and J ends lost 5 bases and 0 bases respectively, with 5 bases between them. CDR1 is SEHNR and CDR2 is FQNEAQ in the germline V gene (reference sequence). CDR3 sequence reads: CASSKNSGANVLTF. CDR3 DNA: TGTGCCAGCAGCAAGAACTCTGGGGCCAACGTCCTGACTTTC.

Points on this clone: The same CDR3 is also encoded by other DNA sequences in this sample. The chain has TRBV6-5 and TRBJ1-2; 8 bases map to TRBD1. Germline CDR1 reads MNHEY; CDR2 reads SVGAGI. The CDR3 has 13 amino acids. V lost 2 bases to trimming and J lost 6 bases; unmatched junction nucleotides: 2. DNA of the CDR3: TGTGCCAGCAGTTACCGACAGGGGCATGGCTACACCTTC. It specifies CASSYRQGHGYTF.

The chain employs TRBV29-1 and TRBJ1-2; TRBD1 matches at 7 bases. Germline lookup yields CDR1 SQVTM and CDR2 ANQGSEA. This CDR3 has 16 residues. V was pared by 3 bases and J by 6 bases, with 16 bases of the junction left unmatched. The CDR3 region has the DNA TGCAGCGTTGAGAGGGGGACTAGGGGGCTCGAGAATGGCTACACCTTC. It is translated as CSVERGTRGLENGYTF.

The chain has TRBV5-1 and TRBJ2-5; 14 nucleotides match TRBD2. CDR3 length: 15 residues. Germline V gives CDR1 SGHRS, CDR2 YFSETQ. The junction had 6 bases not matched to a gene; V was cut back by 6 bases and J by 5 bases. This CDR3 reads CASIPGTSGSETQYF. DNA of the CDR3: TGCGCCAGCATCCCTGGGACTAGCGGGAGTGAGACCCAGTACTTC.

The chain uses TRBV21-1 and TRBJ1-4; TRBD1, the table's D call, was not compared with the DNA. TRBV21-1 is deemed a pseudogene. The CDR3 is 17 amino acids. CDR3 in amino acids: CAPGSSDRQLTNEKLFF. CDR3 nucleotide sequence: TGTGCCCCCGGCTCCTCAGACAGACAACTAACTAATGAAAAACTGTTTTTT.

The rearrangement uses TRBV6-1 and TRBJ2-1, with D perhaps matching TRBD1 (5 bases). The V and J ends lost 2 bases and 0 bases respectively, with 11 bases between them. Germline V gives CDR1 MNHNS, CDR2 SASEGT. The CDR3 spans 16 residues. CDR3 region: CASSELGHRSYNEQFF. CDR3 nucleotide sequence: TGTGCCAGCAGTGAACTCGGACACCGCTCCTACAATGAGCAGTTCTTC.

This chain joins TRBV27 and TRBJ2-3; no firm D call. The length of the CDR3 is 15 residues. V was pared by 2 bases and J by 4 bases, with 13 bases between. Germline V gene data show CDR1 as MNHEY and CDR2 as SMNVEV (reference sequence). Written as DNA, the CDR3 is TGTGCCAGCAGTTTAGGGTTCGCGAGATCAGATACGCAGTATTTT. It is translated as CASSLGFARSDTQYF.

This chain uses TRBV9 with TRBJ2-5, with 12 bases lining up with TRBD2. The junction had 5 bases not matched to a gene; V was cut back by 4 bases and J by 1 base. This CDR3 has 16 residues. Looked up from germline, CDR1 is SGDLS and CDR2 is YYNGEE. CDR3 nucleotide sequence: TGTGCCAGCAGCCCACGACTAGCGGGAGTCCAAGAGACCCAGTACTTC. Protein: CASSPRLAGVQETQYF.

The chain carries TRBV19 and TRBJ1-2; 7 bases are a match to TRBD1. V was clipped by 4 bases and J by 10 bases; unmatched bases: 15. Germline loops: CDR1 LNHDA, CDR2 SQIVND (reference sequence). The CDR3 is 15 residues long. CDR3 nucleotides: TGTGCCAGTAGTACGCCGGGACAGATTATGGTTGACTACACCTTC. It encodes CASSTPGQIMVDYTF.

The chain recombines TRBV5-1 with TRBJ2-3, with D possibly matching TRBD1 (5 bases). CDR1 SGHRS and CDR2 YFSETQ come from the germline V gene. CDR3 length equals 15 residues. Trimming shortened V by 2 bases and J by 0 bases, and 10 bases separated the two germline ends. DNA for the CDR3: TGCGCCAGCAGCTTAGCAGGACACAGCACAGATACGCAGTATTTT. Translating gives CASSLAGHSTDTQYF.

This chain connects TRBV9 to TRBJ1-1; possibly TRBD1 for D (5 bases). The CDR3 consists of 15 residues. Germline V CDR1 and CDR2: SGDLS, YYNGEE. Trimming shortened V by 0 bases and J by 7 bases, and 16 bases separated the two germline ends. The CDR3 reads CASSVAEGRADEAFF. The CDR3 DNA reads as TGTGCCAGCAGCGTAGCCGAGGGGCGCGCCGATGAAGCTTTCTTT.

CDR3 protein: CASSLGDRGPNQPQHF. Written as DNA, the CDR3 is TGTGCCAGCAGCTTGGGGGACAGGGGGCCCAATCAGCCCCAGCATTTT. The chain couples TRBV5-8 to TRBJ1-5, with TRBD1 identical over 12 bases. V lost 0 bases, J lost 3 bases, and 1 base stayed unmatched. CDR1 is SGHTS and CDR2 is YDEGEE in the germline V gene. The CDR3 spans 16 residues.

The chain employs TRBV5-1 and TRBJ1-1, with D tentatively TRBD1 (6 bases). Germline V gene sequence: CDR1 SGHRS, CDR2 YFSETQ. The CDR3 spans 15 residues. Trimming stripped 5 bases from V and 1 base from J, with 15 bases between. The CDR3: CASSLGGKSNTEAFF. In nucleotides, the CDR3 is TGCGCCAGCAGTTTAGGGGGAAAGTCGAACACTGAAGCTTTCTTT.

The chain combines TRBV27 with TRBJ1-2, with 8 bases that match TRBD1. CDR1 is MNHEY and CDR2 is SMNVEV in the germline V gene (reference sequence). The CDR3 consists of 18 residues. V shed 5 bases, J shed 0 bases, and the junction held 14 bases outside the gene matches. The CDR3 is CASSPFPGQEKANYGYTF. The CDR3 DNA sequence: TGTGCCAGCAGTCCCTTCCCGGGACAGGAGAAAGCTAACTATGGCTACACCTTC.